This TCR beta chain was profiled in a study of early T cells in non-severe SARS-CoV-2 infection. Study summary: The study sequenced bulk RNA from unsorted whole blood, with chains unpaired. Study findings and constraints: Clonotype matching in VDJdb favored anti-spike CD8 responses and did not capture private and CD4 specificities.

With respect to this clonotype: Antigen specificity is unknown.

The CDR3 has 15 residues. With 4 bases clipped from V and 9 bases from J, the junction kept 11 bases outside the gene matches. In germline, CDR1 is LGHNA, CDR2 YSLEER. Separate cDNA molecules each had unique molecular identifiers attached to them. TCRdb independently ran MiXCR on the 5' RACE reads; one entry per CDR3 protein. This sample yields more than 65,000 distinct CDR3 sequences, of which around 13% are seen a single time; around 1.3% belongs to the top ten. The chain links TRBV4-3 to TRBJ2-1; 8 bases line up with TRBD2. The clonotype was recovered from an adult who was a healthcare worker with PCR-confirmed SARS-CoV-2 infection or an uninfected control (not recorded which). What was sequenced was whole blood. CDR3 DNA: TGCGCCAGCAGCCCGGGAGGGAGCGATAGGGGTGAGCAGTTCTTC. Its protein product is CASSPGGSDRGEQFF.